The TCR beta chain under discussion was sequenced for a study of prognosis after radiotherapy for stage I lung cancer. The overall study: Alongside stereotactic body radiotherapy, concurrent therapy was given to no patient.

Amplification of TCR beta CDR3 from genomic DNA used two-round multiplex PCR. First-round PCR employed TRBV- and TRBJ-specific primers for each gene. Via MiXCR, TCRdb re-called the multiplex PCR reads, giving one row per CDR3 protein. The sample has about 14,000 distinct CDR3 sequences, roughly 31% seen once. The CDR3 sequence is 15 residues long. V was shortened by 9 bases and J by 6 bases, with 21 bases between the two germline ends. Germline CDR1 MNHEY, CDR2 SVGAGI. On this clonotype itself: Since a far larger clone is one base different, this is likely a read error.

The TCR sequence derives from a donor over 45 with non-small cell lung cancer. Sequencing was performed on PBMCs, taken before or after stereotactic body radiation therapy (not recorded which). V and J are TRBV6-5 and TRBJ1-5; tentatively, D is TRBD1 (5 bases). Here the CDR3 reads CARSAGRRRGQPQHF. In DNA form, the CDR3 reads TGTGCCAGAAGCGCAGGCCGACGGAGGGGTCAGCCCCAGCATTTT.